The next 5 T cell receptor beta chains were all read from a single sample in a study of beta chain features in type 1 diabetes. These receptors are not linked to any known antigen. The whole isolated RNA underwent reverse transcription, so sequencing captured expressed TCRB transcripts. This table comes from immunoSEQ multiplex PCR, and its TCRdb copy is limited to in-frame clones, with some not included. The profile covers under 300,000 clones, with roughly 22% appearing a single time and approximately 0.029% taken by the ten largest. The study's findings and limits: Patients with Type 1 diabetes showed moderately but significantly shorter TCRB CDR3s in all four CD4+ subsets.

Sequencing was performed on naive CD4+ T cells from blood. These receptors were obtained from a middle-aged woman with type 1 diabetes.

A few counts support this clone. The gene calls are TRBV15 and TRBJ2-1; D is possibly TRBD2 (6 bases). The CDR3 is 15 residues long. The germline V and J ends were trimmed by 4 bases and 7 bases, with 17 bases remaining between them. Germline V gives CDR1 LNHNV, CDR2 YYDKDF (reference sequence). The CDR3 sequence is CATSNHRAGGNEQFF. The CDR3, as DNA: TGTGCCACCAGCAACCATCGGGCCGGAGGGAATGAGCAGTTCTTC.

The sample holds a few counts of this clone. CDR3 protein: CASSLGSSYNSPLHF. CDR3 nucleotides: TGCGCCAGCAGCTTGGGTAGCTCCTATAATTCACCCCTCCACTTT. V usage is TRBV5-1 and J usage is TRBJ1-6; D remains ambiguous. Germline loops: CDR1 SGHRS, CDR2 YFSETQ. The CDR3 extends over 15 amino acids. The germline V and J ends were trimmed by 0 bases and 0 bases, with 4 bases remaining between them.

This clone was counted between two and nine times. The chain employs TRBV12-5 and TRBJ1-2, with TRBD1 matching 9 bases. CDR1 is LGHNT and CDR2 is FRNRAP in the germline V gene. V dropped 5 bases and J dropped 9; count of bases not matched to a gene: 7. The CDR3 extends over 13 amino acids. CDR3: CASGPTGGGSYTF. CDR3 in DNA: TGTGCTAGTGGTCCAACAGGGGGCGGGAGCTACACCTTC.

The chain uses TRBV9 and TRBJ1-2; maybe TRBD1 (5 bases). Trimming pared 4 bases from V and 10 bases from J, leaving 23 bases between. The CDR3 has 15 amino acids. The germline V gene has CDR1 SGDLS and CDR2 YYNGEE. This CDR3 is CASSPPLLSGRDYTF. The CDR3 coding sequence is TGTGCCAGCAGCCCGCCCCTATTATCAGGCAGGGACTACACCTTC. Based on the CDR3 plus reference TRBV9 and TRBJ1-2, the full variable domain is DSGVTQTPKHLITATGQRVTLRCSPRSGDLSVYWYQQSLDQGLQFLIQYYNGEERAKGNILERFSAQQFPDLHSELNLSSLELGDSALYFCASSPPLLSGRDYTFGSGTRLTVV.

This chain links TRBV29-1 with TRBJ2-3; TRBD1 matches 7 bases. Trimming removed 5 bases from V and 1 base from J; junction bases left unmatched: 3. Germline CDR1 SQVTM, CDR2 ANQGSEA. CDR3 size: 13 residues. The CDR3 here is CSVMGQRTDTQYF. CDR3 sequence (DNA): TGCAGCGTTATGGGACAGCGCACAGATACGCAGTATTTT.